This entry features one T cell receptor beta chain sequence. Its specificity is unknown. This sample stems from a study of T cell responses to AZD1222 COVID-19 vaccine. Study-wide results and limits: Repertoires were obtained solely post-peak T cell response. Among vaccine-associated CD4 TCRs, coverage spanned spike, with dominance at 160-218 and 743-854.

Germline V gene lookup returns CDR1 LNHDA and CDR2 SQIVND (reference sequence). V lost 4 bases, J lost 3 bases, and 8 bases stayed unmatched. CDR3 length: 17 residues. This table comes from immunoSEQ multiplex PCR, and its TCRdb copy is limited to in-frame clones, with some not included. This table has 150,000 to 170,000 clones, roughly nine tenths appearing once. J is TRBJ2-1 and V is TRBV19; 11 bases are shared with TRBD1. The receptor comes from an adult in good health. The sequenced sample was peripheral blood, obtained on day 0 of AZD1222 vaccination. CDR3 DNA: TGTGCCAGTAGTAACGGACAGGGGGCTTTTGTCTACAATGAGCAGTTCTTC. Translated, it gives CASSNGQGAFVYNEQFF.